This passage covers 13 T cell receptor beta chains from one sample sequenced in a study of human T cells and chemical hapten exposure. Blood, whole and unfractionated, served as the source for total RNA extraction. TCRdb processed the 5' RACE reads anew with MiXCR; each CDR3 protein has one entry. The sample shows roughly 82,000 distinct CDR3 sequences, approximately 15% of them seen only once. The source is a female donor in good health.

The CDR3 reads CASSLGQGKPEQYF. The CDR3 DNA reads as TGTGCCAGCAGCTTAGGACAGGGGAAACCGGAGCAGTACTTC. The chain joins TRBV7-9 to TRBJ2-7; 8 bases are shared with TRBD1. Germline V gives CDR1 SEHNR, CDR2 FQNEAQ (reference sequence). This CDR3 region has 14 residues. With V trimmed by 1 base and J by 7 bases, 6 bases remained unmatched.

This clonotype was observed a handful of times. The gene calls are TRBV29-1 and TRBJ2-1, with D possibly matching TRBD1 (5 bases). CDR3 length: 15 residues. Trimming removed 7 bases at V and 3 bases at J, with 19 bases between. Germline-derived CDR1 and CDR2 are SQVTM and ANQGSEA. The DNA of the CDR3 is TGCAGCGCCCAAAAGGACATGGCGGACTACAATGAGCAGTTCTTC. Translation gives CSAQKDMADYNEQFF.

The chain couples TRBV20-1 to TRBJ1-6; D may be TRBD1 (5 bases). V shed 0 bases and J shed 7 bases, with 16 bases lying between them. The CDR3 totals 16 residues. Germline V gives CDR1 DFQATT, CDR2 SNEGSKA (reference sequence). The CDR3 sequence is CSARDQVGDPNSPLHF. The CDR3, as DNA: TGCAGTGCTAGAGATCAAGTAGGGGATCCCAATTCACCCCTCCACTTT.

The V and J genes are TRBV27 and TRBJ2-5; D might be TRBD1 (5 bases). V lost 6 bases to trimming and J lost 3 bases, with 17 bases between them. The germline gives CDR1 MNHEY, CDR2 SMNVEV (reference sequence). CDR3 size: 15 residues. The chain's CDR3 is CASSPLGRGEETQYF. In nucleotides, the CDR3 is TGTGCCAGCAGCCCTCTGGGGCGAGGTGAAGAGACCCAGTACTTC.

The sample holds a few counts of this clonotype. The CDR3 here is CASSPGGGAYEQYF. The CDR3 DNA follows: TGCGCCAGCAGCCCCGGGGGGGGGGCCTACGAGCAGTACTTC. The gene calls are TRBV4-1 and TRBJ2-7; 8 bases are a match to TRBD2. The CDR3 contains 14 residues. Germline V gene sequence: CDR1 MGHRA, CDR2 YSYEKL. V lost 4 bases and J lost 2; bases outside the gene matches: 4.

The J gene is TRBJ2-7, the V gene TRBV6-5; weak D call: TRBD2 (5 bases). V lost 5 bases and J lost 4, with 12 bases in between. Germline CDR1 and CDR2: MNHEY and SVGAGI. This CDR3 has 13 amino acids. As DNA, the CDR3 is TGTGCCAGCAGTGACAATCGCGGGTACGAGCAGTACTTC. This translates into CASSDNRGYEQYF.

The V gene is TRBV6-1, the J gene TRBJ2-1; 13 bases line up with TRBD2. Germline CDR1 reads MNHNS; CDR2 reads SASEGT. The CDR3 consists of 17 residues. V lost 4 bases and J lost 8; bases outside the gene matches: 11. The CDR3: CASSGTSGSFGWDEQFF. The CDR3 DNA sequence: TGTGCCAGCAGTGGGACTAGCGGGAGCTTTGGCTGGGATGAGCAGTTCTTC.

This clonotype was observed at least ten times. The rearrangement links TRBV7-2 to TRBJ2-4, with TRBD2 matching 7 bases. In germline, CDR1 is SGHTA, CDR2 FQGNSA. This CDR3 contains 15 residues. After removal of 2 bases from V and 5 bases from J, the junction contained 6 bases not matched to a gene. CDR3 bases: TGTGCCAGCAGCTTAAGTTGGGGGGGGGAAAACATTCAGTACTTC. The encoded protein is CASSLSWGGENIQYF.

The CDR3 DNA is TGTGCCAGCAGTTTATGGGAGTCGGATACGCAGTATTTT. This encodes CASSLWESDTQYF. The V call is TRBV12-3 or TRBV12-4, the J call TRBJ2-3; a possible D gene is TRBD2 (5 bases). The CDR3 extends over 13 amino acids. The V end lost 2 bases, the J end lost 6 bases, and 9 bases lay between the germline ends.

The genes are TRBV24-1 and TRBJ2-5, with D perhaps TRBD1 (5 bases). CDR3 length: 16 amino acids. With 4 bases removed from V and 3 bases from J, the gap between germline ends came to 17 bases. Germline assignment: CDR1 KGHDR and CDR2 SFDVKD. CDR3 coding DNA: TGTGCCACCAGTGACCCCTACAGGAGTTTTGAAGAGACCCAGTACTTC. It translates to CATSDPYRSFEETQYF.

This clonotype was detected a few times. V is TRBV11-2 and J is TRBJ2-2; the D is unclear. The V end was cut by 4 bases, the J end by 1 base, with 7 bases between. The germline gives CDR1 SGHAT, CDR2 FQNNGV. The CDR3 sequence is 14 residues long. The CDR3 sequence is CASSSGRNTGELFF. Here the CDR3 DNA reads TGTGCCAGCAGCTCAGGACGGAACACCGGGGAGCTGTTTTTT.

This clonotype appeared a few times. V usage is TRBV12-3 or TRBV12-4 and J usage is TRBJ1-1; the D gene is possibly TRBD1 (5 bases). The CDR3 contains 14 residues. Trimming stripped 3 bases from V and 5 bases from J, with 13 bases between. The CDR3 DNA reads as TGTGCCAGCAGTTTTCGGGCCGAGGGGACTGAAGCTTTCTTT. Protein sequence: CASSFRAEGTEAFF.

The chain combines TRBV18 with TRBJ1-1; D gene uncertain. Germline loops: CDR1 KGHSH, CDR2 LQKENI. The length of the CDR3 is 13 residues. V dropped 6 bases and J dropped 0 bases, with 8 bases sitting between them. In DNA, the CDR3 is TGTGCCAGCTCCGAGAATATGAACACTGAAGCTTTCTTT. Translated, it gives CASSENMNTEAFF.